This T cell receptor beta chain was sequenced for a study of cytomegalovirus exposure and HLA in healthy donors. The V gene lost 3 bases and the J gene lost 1 base, with 9 bases spanning the gap. The CDR3 is 14 residues long. Per the germline V gene, CDR1 is MNHEY and CDR2 is SMNVEV (reference sequence). This clone came up once. Profiling relied on immunoSEQ multiplex PCR, and the TCRdb table lists in-frame clones only, not all of them. The repertoire holds about 200,000 clones, 81% seen once, with 1.2% in the top ten. The rearrangement uses TRBV27 and TRBJ1-1, with D unclear. Specimen: PBMCs. This TCR derives from a woman younger than 45 in good health and CMV-seronegative. This chain's CDR3 is CASSFLAGNTEAFF. The CDR3 DNA reads as TGTGCCAGCAGTTTTCTAGCGGGGAACACTGAAGCTTTCTTT.